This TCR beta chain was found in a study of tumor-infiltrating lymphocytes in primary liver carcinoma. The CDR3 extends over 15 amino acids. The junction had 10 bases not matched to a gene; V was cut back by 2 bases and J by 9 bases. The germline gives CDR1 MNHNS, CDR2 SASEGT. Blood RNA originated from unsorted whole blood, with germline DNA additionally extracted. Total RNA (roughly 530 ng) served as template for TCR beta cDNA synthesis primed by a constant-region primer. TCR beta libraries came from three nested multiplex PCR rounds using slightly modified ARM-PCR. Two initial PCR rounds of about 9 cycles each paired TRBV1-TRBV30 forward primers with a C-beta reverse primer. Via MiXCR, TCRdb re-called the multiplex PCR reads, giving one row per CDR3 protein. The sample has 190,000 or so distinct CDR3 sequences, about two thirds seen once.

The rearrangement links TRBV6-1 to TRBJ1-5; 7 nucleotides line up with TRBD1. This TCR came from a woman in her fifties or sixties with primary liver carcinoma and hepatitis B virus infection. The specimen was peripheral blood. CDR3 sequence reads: CASSEHGQVSTPQHF. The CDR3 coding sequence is TGTGCCAGCAGTGAACATGGACAGGTCTCAACGCCCCAGCATTTT.